The T cell receptor beta chain under discussion was sequenced for a study of blood T cells in healthy people across ages (dated by TCRdb to the mid-2010s). Concerning the study at large: In model experiments, template switching captured about one uniquely barcoded TCR beta cDNA molecule for every two T cells. The donors were divided into four age groups: young (average roughly 15 years), middle-aged (around 37), aged (approximately 62) and long-lived (roughly 86). Using the same blood draw, the study looked at two additional independent replicas of 1 million unique cDNA reads for two donors, one aged 18 to 30 and the other aged 80 or older. To track age-related changes in TCR beta repertoire diversity, the study relied on deep sequencing normalized with unique cDNA molecular identifiers. To avoid experimental bias, donors of different ages were spread randomly across the sequencing lanes.

Beyond this particular receptor, the publication reports: The long-lived group showed more naive CD4+ T cells, fewer expanded clones and increased TCR diversity than the aged group, suggesting age selection. Because profiling used bulk unsorted PBMCs, naive and antigen-experienced compartments could not be compared conclusively. The percentage of naive T cells measured by flow cytometry correlated strongly with observed TCR beta diversity. Observed TCR beta diversity per million T cells fell roughly linearly with age, and a significant reduction was already apparent by age roughly 40. Estimates of total diversity based on one million sequenced T cells were regarded as lower bounds and as underestimates. Donor CMV infection status was unknown, potentially confounding age-related changes in expanded clonotypes.

The 39 donors, aged about 6 to 90 years, were systemically healthy Caucasian individuals from Russia. Each donor gave approximately 10 milliliters of peripheral blood, collected into EDTA-treated Vacutainer tubes. Ficoll-Paque density-gradient centrifugation was used to isolate PBMCs, with at least 7 million per sample. Trizol reagent was used to extract total RNA from PBMCs, with at least 5.5 micrograms per sample. Naive CD45RAhigh/CD27high T cell percentages were measured by flow cytometry on a PBMC aliquot from every donor. This clonotype was counted between two and nine times. The specificity of this receptor is unknown. No base-level quality is on record; no much larger clone is a single base apart. Library creation used 5' RACE. TCRdb records Illumina HiSeq 2500 as the sequencer. The second PCR ran for roughly 7 to 12 cycles and used a J-beta primer mix along with a sample-barcoded 5' primer. Each TCR beta cDNA molecule received a unique molecular identifier from a template-switch 5' adaptor carrying 12 random nucleotides. Each sample yielded at least 3 million CDR3-containing paired-end reads. The Mint cDNA synthesis kit, primed by a TRBC-specific oligonucleotide, was used to synthesize first-strand cDNA from all RNA. Following uracil-DNA glycosylase treatment, all cDNA underwent a first 18-cycle PCR with the universal primers M1SS and BC2_uni_R. Processing in the source paper ran as follows. For normalization, 1 million high-quality reads, each with a distinct molecular identifier, were randomly selected from each sample. Reads sharing molecular identifiers were discarded rather than binned into consensus sequences. MiTCR, with a Q25 quality threshold and the strictest error-elimination algorithm, was used for CDR3 identification, clonotype clustering and error correction. A nonparametric unseen species model with Euler transformation was used to estimate lower-bound total TCR beta diversity. TCRdb took the public reads, trimmed them with fastp at Q25, ran MiXCR for clone calling and kept in-frame beta chains. Records with the same CDR3 protein are collapsed into one entry carrying the most frequent genes and DNA. The V and J calls reflect TCRdb's pipeline rather than the authors' work. The sample table shows about 1.8 million distinct CDR3 sequences, and around half are seen once. The ten largest make up approximately 2.1% of the sample.

Source material: blood. The TCR originated in a middle-aged woman in good health.

CDR3 loop: CASSARLAGGLETQYF. The sequenced DNA is TGTGCCAGCAGCGCCAGACTAGCGGGGGGCTTGGAGACCCAGTACTTC. Rearrangement joined TRBV7-2 to TRBJ2-5; 13 central nucleotides agree with TRBD2. Trimming removed 5 bases from V and 5 bases from J; the gene matches leave 8 bases unexplained. From a lookup of the germline V gene, CDR1 and CDR2 are SGHTA and FQGNSA. The CDR3 contains 16 residues, cysteine and phenylalanine counted. CDR3 DNA only is kept here, 48 bases in frame from base 1.